Shown below are 21 T cell receptor beta chains from a single sample sequenced in a study of OX40 agonist ivuxolimab in advanced cancers. Sequenced by immunoSEQ multiplex PCR; TCRdb stores in-frame clones only, minus some. Of about 45,000 clones in the sample, around four fifths were seen once. Sequenced material: CD4+ or CD8+ T cells sorted from blood, taken in a trial of the OX40 agonist ivuxolimab. Receptors were obtained from an adult with an advanced solid tumor such as melanoma, head and neck, liver or kidney cancer.

The chain joins TRBV30 to TRBJ1-1; TRBD1 matches 7 bases. The CDR3 spans 13 residues. V trimming: 0 bases; J trimming: 8 bases; junction bases outside the gene matches: 6. CDR1 is GTSNPN, CDR2 SVGIG, per germline (reference sequence). The CDR3, as DNA: TGTGCCTGGAGTGTATCCACAGGGGTGGAAGCTTTCTTT. It translates to CAWSVSTGVEAFF.

The rearrangement joins TRBV7-9 to TRBJ2-1; tentatively, D is TRBD1 (6 bases). CDR3 length: 16 amino acids. Germline-derived CDR1 and CDR2 are SEHNR and FQNEAQ (reference sequence). With 5 bases removed from V and 2 bases from J, the gap between germline ends came to 16 bases. CDR3 bases: TGTGCCAGCAGCGTAGATGACAGGCCCCCCTACAATGAGCAGTTCTTC. Protein product: CASSVDDRPPYNEQFF.

The rearrangement links TRBV5-1 to TRBJ2-1, with a weak D call TRBD2 (5 bases). The ends were cut back, 4 bases at V and 2 bases at J, with 10 bases in the middle. This CDR3 is built from 14 residues. Germline-derived CDR1 and CDR2 are SGHRS and YFSETQ. The CDR3 spells CASSPGNPYNEQFF. In DNA, the CDR3 is TGCGCCAGCAGCCCGGGGAACCCCTACAATGAGCAGTTCTTC. The full variable domain, rest sourced from reference TRBV5-1 and TRBJ2-1, is KAGVTQTPRYLIKTRGQQVTLSCSPISGHRSVSWYQQTPGQGLQFLFEYFSETQRNKGNFPGRFSGRQFSNSRSEMNVSTLELGDSALYLCASSPGNPYNEQFFGPGTRLTVL.

The rearrangement links TRBV27 to TRBJ2-7; 7 nucleotides agree with TRBD1. The CDR3 is made up of 14 amino acids. Trimming at V came to 5 bases and at J to 4 bases, leaving 8 bases not matched to a gene. CDR1 is MNHEY and CDR2 is SMNVEV in the germline V gene (reference sequence). The CDR3 region is CASSLGQVPYEQYF. The DNA for the CDR3 is TGTGCCAGCAGTCTCGGACAGGTACCATACGAGCAGTACTTC.

The rearrangement links TRBV27 to TRBJ2-3; 8 bases map to TRBD1. CDR1 is MNHEY, CDR2 SMNVEV, per germline (reference sequence). The CDR3 has 14 amino acids. V lost 3 bases, J lost 6 bases, and 5 bases stayed unmatched. The CDR3 DNA is TGTGCCAGCAGTTTGGGACAGGTCTCGGATACGCAGTATTTT. Amino acid sequence: CASSLGQVSDTQYF.

This clone has just a few counts. The chain uses TRBV6-4 and TRBJ2-3; 10 positions agree with TRBD2. Germline V gene lookup returns CDR1 MRHNA and CDR2 SNTAGT. This CDR3 is built from 13 residues. J gave up 3 bases and V 8 bases, and 2 bases lay outside the gene matches. The CDR3 loop is CASGTSETDTQYF. CDR3 in DNA: TGTGCCAGCGGGACTAGCGAAACAGATACGCAGTATTTT.

This chain links TRBV10-2 with TRBJ2-7; 9 bases agree with TRBD1. Germline CDR1 reads WSHSY; CDR2 reads SAAADI. V trimming: 5 bases; J trimming: 6 bases; junction bases outside the gene matches: 5. The CDR3 runs to 13 residues. The chain's CDR3 is CASSPGTGIEQYF. CDR3 bases: TGCGCCAGCAGTCCCGGGACAGGGATCGAGCAGTACTTC.

The rearrangement links TRBV20-1 to TRBJ1-1, with D tentatively TRBD1 (6 bases). The germline V and J ends were trimmed by 6 bases and 7 bases, with 12 bases remaining between them. Germline loops: CDR1 DFQATT, CDR2 SNEGSKA (reference sequence). There are 11 residues in the CDR3. The CDR3 is CSAPPTGEAFF. DNA for the CDR3: TGCAGTGCGCCGCCGACAGGTGAAGCTTTCTTT.

The chain links TRBV10-1 to TRBJ2-6; 9 bases are a match to TRBD2. The CDR3 runs to 19 residues. The J segment lost 0 bases and the V segment lost 0 bases, leaving 6 bases of the junction unmatched. Germline-derived CDR1 and CDR2 are WNHNN and SYGVQD (reference sequence). As DNA, the CDR3 is TGCGCCAGCAGTGAGTCGGATCTAGCGGGATCCTCTGGGGCCAACGTCCTGACTTTC. Amino acid sequence: CASSESDLAGSSGANVLTF.

This clone appeared once. The rearrangement uses TRBV9 and TRBJ2-2, with TRBD1 identical over 7 bases. CDR3 length: 15 residues. V dropped 3 bases and J dropped 1; count of bases not matched to a gene: 3. CDR1 SGDLS and CDR2 YYNGEE come from the germline V gene. This CDR3 reads CASSAGTVNTGELFF. The CDR3 bases are TGTGCCAGCAGCGCCGGGACAGTGAACACCGGGGAGCTGTTTTTT.

V usage is TRBV7-2 and J usage is TRBJ1-1; the D is unclear. The CDR3 sequence is 14 residues long. CDR1 SGHTA and CDR2 FQGNSA come from the germline V gene. With 1 base removed from V and 4 bases from J, the gap between germline ends came to 10 bases. The CDR3 region is CASSLGGEGTEAFF. The CDR3 nucleotides are TGTGCCAGCAGCTTAGGCGGGGAAGGCACTGAAGCTTTCTTT.

This chain uses TRBV6-5 with TRBJ1-2; 9 nucleotides match TRBD1. The CDR3 is 13 amino acids. Trimming removed 7 bases from V and 3 bases from J; junction bases left unmatched: 3. CDR1 and CDR2 (germline): MNHEY, SVGAGI. The CDR3 coding sequence is TGTGCCAGCACGGGACAGGGATACTATGGCTACACCTTC. This codes for CASTGQGYYGYTF.

This chain links TRBV5-6 with TRBJ1-1, with 9 bases lining up with TRBD1. V trimming: 0 bases; J trimming: 4 bases; junction bases outside the gene matches: 7. Germline CDR1 is SGHDT and CDR2 is YYEEEE. This CDR3 is built from 16 residues. The CDR3 DNA follows: TGTGCCAGCAGCTTGGCTGGACAGGGGTGGGGCACTGAAGCTTTCTTT. Its translation is CASSLAGQGWGTEAFF.

The V gene is TRBV28, the J gene TRBJ1-1; TRBD1 might be the D (5 bases). Trimming removed 3 bases from V and 4 bases from J, with 24 bases in between. CDR3 size: 18 residues. Per the germline V gene, CDR1 is MDHEN and CDR2 is SYDVKM. In DNA form, the CDR3 reads TGTGCCAGCAGTTTCTTAGTAGGCGGGGGGACTAGGGGCACTGAAGCTTTCTTT. Translation gives CASSFLVGGGTRGTEAFF.

The gene calls are TRBV27 and TRBJ2-1; TRBD2 matches 11 bases. Germline V lookup: CDR1 MNHEY, CDR2 SMNVEV (reference sequence). The V gene end was trimmed by 7 bases and the J gene end by 7 bases; junction bases not matched to a gene: 9. CDR3 length: 15 residues. CDR3: CASTLLAGVANEQFF. CDR3 nucleotides: TGTGCCAGCACCCTACTAGCGGGGGTAGCGAATGAGCAGTTCTTC.

As for this clone: This CDR3 is also generated by other DNA sequences in the sample. The V gene is TRBV19, the J gene TRBJ2-5; no clear D. Trimming cost V 9 bases and J 5 bases, with 16 bases left between them. The length of the CDR3 is 13 residues. Germline CDR1 LNHDA, CDR2 SQIVND (reference sequence). CDR3 in amino acids: CASRGLMWETQYF. CDR3 nucleotides: TGTGCCAGCCGTGGCCTAATGTGGGAGACCCAGTACTTC.

This clone was detected only a few times. The chain recombines TRBV5-1 with TRBJ2-2; a weak D match, TRBD1 (5 bases). This CDR3 spans 12 amino acids. Looked up from germline, CDR1 is SGHRS and CDR2 is YFSETQ. The V and J ends lost 6 bases and 4 bases respectively, with 7 bases between them. The CDR3 DNA reads as TGCGCCAGCATGGGGCTCACCGGGGAGCTGTTTTTT. Translation: CASMGLTGELFF.

This sequence joins TRBV30 and TRBJ2-7; weak D call: TRBD1 (6 bases). Looked up from germline, CDR1 is GTSNPN and CDR2 is SVGIG (reference sequence). The CDR3 runs 14 residues. V was shortened by 8 bases and J by 2 bases, with 19 bases between the two germline ends. CDR3 DNA: TGTGCCGGCGATACAGGGTATGGGACCTACGAGCAGTACTTC. Translation gives CAGDTGYGTYEQYF.

V usage is TRBV5-1 and J usage is TRBJ1-1; 7 positions agree with TRBD1. V shed 3 bases and J 0 bases; nucleotides not matched to a gene: 2. This CDR3 contains 14 residues. CDR1 and CDR2 (germline): SGHRS, YFSETQ. CDR3 protein: CASSWTGMNTEAFF. CDR3 nucleotides: TGCGCCAGCAGCTGGACAGGAATGAACACTGAAGCTTTCTTT.

The rearrangement links TRBV2 to TRBJ2-2, with D perhaps matching TRBD2 (6 bases). Trimming cost V 1 base and J 1 base, with 10 bases left between them. The CDR3 is made up of 16 amino acids. Germline V gene sequence: CDR1 SNHLY, CDR2 FYNNEI. The DNA for the CDR3 is TGTGCCAGCAGTGAAGTGGAGGGAGTGAACACCGGGGAGCTGTTTTTT. Translation gives CASSEVEGVNTGELFF.

The J gene is TRBJ2-2, the V gene TRBV9, with 7 bases lining up with TRBD1. The CDR3 is 16 residues long. With 3 bases clipped from V and 0 bases from J, the junction kept 5 bases outside the gene matches. The germline CDR1 and CDR2 sequences are SGDLS and YYNGEE. CDR3 nucleotides: TGTGCCAGCAGCGATACAGGGGCCACGAACACCGGGGAGCTGTTTTTT. This encodes CASSDTGATNTGELFF.